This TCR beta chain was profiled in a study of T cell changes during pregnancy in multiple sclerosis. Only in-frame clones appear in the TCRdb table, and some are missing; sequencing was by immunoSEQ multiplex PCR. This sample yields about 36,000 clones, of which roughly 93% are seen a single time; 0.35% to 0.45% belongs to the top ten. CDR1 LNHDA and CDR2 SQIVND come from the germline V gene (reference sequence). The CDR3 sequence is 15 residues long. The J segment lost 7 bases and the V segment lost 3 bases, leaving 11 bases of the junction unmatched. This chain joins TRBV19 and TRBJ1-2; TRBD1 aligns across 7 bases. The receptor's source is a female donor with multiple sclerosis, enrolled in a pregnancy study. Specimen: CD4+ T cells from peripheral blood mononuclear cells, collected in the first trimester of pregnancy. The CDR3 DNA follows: TGTGCCAGTAGTATCCGACAGGGACCCCATATTGGCTACACCTTC. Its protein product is CASSIRQGPHIGYTF.